This T cell receptor (beta chain) was found in a study of T cell responses to AZD1222 COVID-19 vaccine. Clones were sequenced by immunoSEQ multiplex PCR, and TCRdb holds only the in-frame ones, with some missing. The data hold around 140,000 clones, with approximately 86% observed a single time. Pooling was applied to second doses at about 4 or about 12 weeks. The CDR3 is 14 residues long. CDR1 and CDR2 (germline): SGHRS, YFSETQ. V dropped 7 bases and J dropped 4; count of bases not matched to a gene: 9. Findings and caveats of the study: Donors skewed white British and female; clonal diversity was possibly underestimated. Per reports, nearly half of all spike-specific TCRs target regions that are unmutated in variants. At baseline, just a handful of AZD1222 recipients tested seropositive.

For this clone: Its target is not known.

This chain links TRBV5-1 with TRBJ2-5, with TRBD2 matching 8 bases. The TCR sequence derives from an adult who received the AZD1222 COVID-19 vaccine. The sequencing used peripheral blood, collected 28 days after the second AZD1222 dose. For the CDR3, the DNA is TGCGCCAGCGGCGGGGGGAATATCGGAGAGACCCAGTACTTC. Translation: CASGGGNIGETQYF.